Presented here are 17 T cell receptor beta chains from one specimen sequenced in a study of cytomegalovirus exposure and HLA in healthy donors. The primer mix had 60 Vbeta and 13 Jbeta primers. Assay used: immunoSEQ multiplex PCR; TCRdb lists only in-frame clones, some missing. This sample has around 260,000 clones, with roughly 80% found just once. The source material was PBMCs. These TCRs come from a girl aged 2 to 9 in good health and CMV-seronegative.

The chain carries TRBV11-2 and TRBJ1-1; no clear D. Trimming took 2 bases from V and 4 from J, leaving 8 bases between them. Germline lookup yields CDR1 SGHAT and CDR2 FQNNGV. This CDR3 contains 13 residues. The CDR3 nucleotides are TGTGCCAGCAGCTTACTCGGGGTCACTGAAGCTTTCTTT. Protein: CASSLLGVTEAFF.

The genes are TRBV5-4 and TRBJ1-5, with TRBD1 as a possible D gene (5 bases). Between the trimmed V and J ends, which lost 7 bases and 4 bases, there was a span of 15 bases. Germline V lookup: CDR1 SGHNT, CDR2 YYREEE (reference sequence). The CDR3 sequence is 14 residues long. For the CDR3, the DNA is TGTGCCAGCGGCGACGGGGGATTTAATCAGCCCCAGCATTTT. Its protein is CASGDGGFNQPQHF.

The rearrangement joins TRBV19 to TRBJ2-1; TRBD2 matches at 9 bases. CDR1 and CDR2 from the germline V gene are LNHDA and SQIVND (reference sequence). Trimming at V came to 3 bases and at J to 0 bases, leaving 3 bases not matched to a gene. This CDR3 region has 16 residues. CDR3 loop: CASSIRSGGSYNEQFF. CDR3 nucleotide sequence: TGTGCCAGTAGTATCCGTAGCGGGGGCTCCTACAATGAGCAGTTCTTC.

The genes are TRBV27 and TRBJ1-4; 11 positions agree with TRBD1. CDR1 MNHEY and CDR2 SMNVEV come from the germline V gene (reference sequence). V shed 6 bases, J shed 7 bases, and the junction held 10 bases outside the gene matches. The CDR3 is made up of 16 amino acids. The CDR3 DNA follows: TGTGCCAGCAGACCCTACGGGACAGGGGGGGCTGAAAAACTGTTTTTT. This gives the protein CASRPYGTGGAEKLFF.

This clone was seen once. This chain joins TRBV18 and TRBJ1-1; D is possibly TRBD1 (5 bases). Germline V gene sequence: CDR1 KGHSH, CDR2 LQKENI. The CDR3 loop spans 13 amino acids. Trimming removed 6 bases at V and 1 base at J, with 9 bases between. CDR3 sequence: CASSGGENTEAFF. In nucleotides, the CDR3 is TGTGCCAGCTCCGGAGGGGAGAACACTGAAGCTTTCTTT.

The chain recombines TRBV7-7 with TRBJ1-5; 7 bases are a match to TRBD1. Germline CDR1 SSHAT, CDR2 FNYEAQ (reference sequence). The CDR3 consists of 15 residues. V gave up 1 base and J gave up 7 bases; unmatched junction bases: 7. CDR3 protein: CASSLVEGARQPQHF. The CDR3 coding sequence is TGTGCCAGCAGCTTAGTGGAGGGGGCGAGGCAGCCCCAGCATTTT.

This rearrangement joins TRBV7-6 to TRBJ2-1; TRBD2 matches 12 bases. V was clipped by 5 bases and J by 7 bases; unmatched bases: 12. This CDR3 has 17 amino acids. Germline values: CDR1 SGHVS, CDR2 FNYEAQ. Here the CDR3 reads CASSPRTSGIVDNEQFF. DNA of the CDR3: TGTGCCAGCAGCCCCCGGACTAGCGGGATAGTTGATAATGAGCAGTTCTTC.

V usage is TRBV28 and J usage is TRBJ2-3, with TRBD2 identical over 7 bases. There are 15 residues in the CDR3. Germline CDR1 is MDHEN and CDR2 is SYDVKM. V lost 3 bases, J lost 0 bases, and 3 bases stayed unmatched. CDR3: CASSFGGGSTDTQYF. The CDR3 DNA follows: TGTGCCAGCAGTTTTGGGGGGGGGAGCACAGATACGCAGTATTTT.

The chain carries TRBV5-4 and TRBJ1-4, with 10 nucleotides matching TRBD1. The germline CDR1 and CDR2 sequences are SGHNT and YYREEE (reference sequence). Germline trimming cut 4 bases from V and 5 bases from J; bases unmatched to any gene: 5. The CDR3 runs 15 residues. The CDR3 DNA sequence: TGTGCCAGCAGCCGACCGGGACAGGGGAATGAAAAACTGTTTTTT. Translated: CASSRPGQGNEKLFF.

The gene calls are TRBV5-4 and TRBJ2-2; 8 bases align to TRBD2. CDR1 is SGHNT, CDR2 YYREEE, per germline (reference sequence). The CDR3 covers 18 residues. Germline trimming cut 0 bases from V and 2 bases from J; bases unmatched to any gene: 9. The CDR3 here is CASSLALGAGENTGELFF. The CDR3 bases are TGTGCCAGCAGCTTGGCCTTAGGAGCGGGGGAAAACACCGGGGAGCTGTTTTTT.

V is TRBV11-2 and J is TRBJ1-5; no reliable D call. CDR1 is SGHAT and CDR2 is FQNNGV in the germline V gene. There are 14 residues in the CDR3. V lost 0 bases to trimming and J lost 5 bases, with 8 bases between them. DNA of the CDR3: TGTGCCAGCAGCTTAGATAGATACTATCAGCCCCAGCATTTT. Amino acid sequence: CASSLDRYYQPQHF.

This chain links TRBV6-6 with TRBJ2-6; TRBD1 aligns across 8 bases. Looked up from germline, CDR1 is MNHNY and CDR2 is SVGAGI (reference sequence). The V segment lost 7 bases and the J segment 11 bases; nucleotides outside the gene matches: 10. CDR3 length: 14 amino acids. In DNA form, the CDR3 reads TGTGCCAGCACCATCCGACAGGGGAGAGACGTCCTGACTTTC. This translates into CASTIRQGRDVLTF.

The chain couples TRBV4-1 to TRBJ2-7; TRBD1 agrees at 7 bases. CDR1 is MGHRA, CDR2 YSYEKL, per germline. This CDR3 has 17 amino acids. Trimming cost V 3 bases and J 0 bases; bases outside gene matches: 11. The CDR3 DNA follows: TGCGCCAGCAGCCAGTCAACGGTGGACAGGAGCTCCTACGAGCAGTACTTC. Translating it yields CASSQSTVDRSSYEQYF.

The chain employs TRBV4-2 and TRBJ2-4; TRBD2 agrees at 9 bases. Unmatched junction bases numbered 5, after V lost 7 bases and J lost 1 base. CDR1 is LGHNA, CDR2 YNFKEQ, per germline. The CDR3 has 15 residues. Written as DNA, the CDR3 is TGTGCCAGCACCTCTAGCGGGGCCGCCAAAAACATTCAGTACTTC. Translation: CASTSSGAAKNIQYF.

This chain uses TRBV5-4 with TRBJ2-3; D is unclear. Deletions cut 3 bases from V and 3 bases from J, with 11 bases between. This CDR3 is 14 amino acids long. Germline V gene sequence: CDR1 SGHNT, CDR2 YYREEE (reference sequence). CDR3 protein: CASSSGSRTDTQYF. The CDR3 DNA follows: TGTGCCAGCAGCTCCGGGTCCCGAACAGATACGCAGTATTTT. Full variable domain (remainder filled in from reference TRBV5-4 and TRBJ2-3): ETGVTQSPTHLIKTRGQQVTLRCSSQSGHNTVSWYQQALGQGPQFIFQYYREEENGRGNFPPRFSGLQFPNYSSELNVNALELDDSALYLCASSSGSRTDTQYFGPGTRLTVL.

This sequence joins TRBV29-1 and TRBJ2-5, with 9 nucleotides matching TRBD2. Germline CDR1 and CDR2: SQVTM and ANQGSEA. V dropped 4 bases and J dropped 4; count of bases not matched to a gene: 7. This CDR3 has 14 residues. CDR3 in amino acids: CSVGKRGDGETQYF. The DNA for the CDR3 is TGCAGCGTTGGTAAGCGGGGGGACGGAGAGACCCAGTACTTC. The variable domain in full, completed from reference TRBV29-1 and TRBJ2-5, reads SAVISQKPSRDICQRGTSLTIQCQVDSQVTMMFWYRQQPGQSLTLIATANQGSEATYESGFVIDKFPISRPNLTFSTLTVSNMSPEDSSIYLCSVGKRGDGETQYFGPGTRLLVL.

The chain joins TRBV30 to TRBJ1-5; the D is unclear. Germline V gene data show CDR1 as GTSNPN and CDR2 as SVGIG (reference sequence). V shed 2 bases and J shed 3 bases, with 8 bases lying between them. The CDR3 is made up of 13 amino acids. The CDR3 here is CAWSTRNNQPQHF. CDR3 nucleotides: TGTGCCTGGAGTACCAGGAACAATCAGCCCCAGCATTTT.